This paragraph covers one T cell receptor (beta chain) sequence. What it binds is not known. Assay used: immunoSEQ multiplex PCR; TCRdb lists only in-frame clones, some missing. The sample includes several thousand clones, around 81% of them seen just once. CDR1 and CDR2 (germline): SGHRS, YFSETQ. The CDR3 consists of 12 residues. The V gene lost 0 bases and the J gene lost 6 bases, with 5 bases spanning the gap. The data derive from a study of chemoradiotherapy in HPV16-positive cancers. The study, taken as a whole, reports: Functional assays defining HPV-specific T cells used only a couple of HPV16-positive patients.

Sampling was done from a patient who underwent chemoradiotherapy. This chain connects TRBV5-1 to TRBJ2-3; D unresolved. This receptor was obtained from a human donor with HPV-associated anogenital cancer. In DNA, the CDR3 is TGCGCCAGCAGCTTGGGGTTTGATACGCAGTATTTT. Its protein product is CASSLGFDTQYF.